This entry describes one T cell receptor beta chain. What it recognizes is unknown. TCRdb redid the calling of the reads with MiXCR, one entry per CDR3 protein. The sample has about 830,000 distinct CDR3 sequences, 30% to 35% seen once. The germline gives CDR1 ENHRY, CDR2 SYGVKD. V was clipped by 4 bases and J by 3 bases, with 7 bases between them. CDR3 length: 12 amino acids. The data stem from a study of T cell repertoires in cytomegalovirus infection. Study outcomes and limitations: Cumulative frequency (of public TCR beta family members) identified carriers of CMV plus the relevant HLA.

The genes are TRBV10-3 and TRBJ2-7; possible D gene TRBD1, 6 bases. Sequenced material: cultured CD8+ T cells from PBMCs, taken from culture after CMV antigen stimulation. The clonotype originates from a human donor in good health (CMV status not recorded). Some clones in this sample may be carry-over from other donors' samples. CDR3 protein: CAISGDNYEQYF. The CDR3 DNA follows: TGTGCCATCAGTGGGGACAACTACGAGCAGTACTTC.